This TCR beta chain was identified in a study of T cell responses to AZD1222 COVID-19 vaccine. Study-level points and caveats: At baseline, seropositivity was found in only six or seven AZD1222 recipients.

Repertoires were generated with immunoSEQ multiplex PCR, while TCRdb's copy carries only in-frame clones and drops some. The sample contains more than 110,000 clones, 85% to 95% of which appear only once. Concerning this clone itself: Its antigen is currently unknown.

CDR1 is LNHDA, CDR2 SQIVND, per germline (reference sequence). The CDR3 is 17 amino acids. V was clipped by 6 bases and J by 1 base, with 19 bases between them. The receptor was derived from an adult in good health. The specimen was peripheral blood, collected on day 0 of AZD1222 vaccination. The chain links TRBV19 to TRBJ1-5; D not resolved. The CDR3 sequence is CASSLIRAPGSNQPQHF. The CDR3 bases are TGTGCCAGTAGCTTGATCCGGGCTCCAGGCAGCAATCAGCCCCAGCATTTT.